This T cell receptor (beta chain) was observed in a study of cytomegalovirus exposure and HLA in healthy donors. For this clone: Other DNA sequences from this sample encode an identical CDR3 as well.

The study ran its PCR with 60 Vbeta and 13 Jbeta primers. Using immunoSEQ multiplex PCR, the repertoire was profiled, and TCRdb retains in-frame clones only, with some absent. The table records some 170,000 clones, 82% of them present only once. This CDR3 spans 13 amino acids. With V trimmed by 6 bases and J by 2 bases, 3 bases remained unmatched. Per germline, CDR1 MDHEN and CDR2 SYDVKM. The chain is built from TRBV28 and TRBJ1-2, with 7 bases lining up with TRBD1. The receptor was derived from a girl aged 10 to 17 in good health and CMV-seropositive. The material sequenced was PBMCs. The CDR3 DNA reads TGTGCCAGCAGACCGGGACAGAACTATGGCTACACCTTC. It codes for CASRPGQNYGYTF.